This passage covers 15 T cell receptor beta chains from one sample sequenced in a study of blood T cell repertoires in COVID-19. Data came from immunoSEQ multiplex PCR; TCRdb stores just in-frame clones and leaves some out. The sample includes over 200,000 clones, approximately 91% of them seen just once. The sample consisted of peripheral blood. The receptors come from a man in his 60s who had recovered from COVID-19.

This chain uses TRBV28 with TRBJ1-3; D may be TRBD1 (5 bases). This CDR3 region has 16 residues. Trimming pared 5 bases from V and 0 bases from J, leaving 14 bases between. The V gene's germline CDR1 is MDHEN and CDR2 SYDVKM. The CDR3 DNA follows: TGTGCCAGCAGTCCCGAGGGACTGACCTCTGGAAACACCATATATTTT. This translates into CASSPEGLTSGNTIYF.

The rearrangement joins TRBV7-9 to TRBJ2-1; 9 bases agree with TRBD2. Losses at the gene ends were 5 bases for V and 11 bases for J; bases not matched to a gene: 13. Germline CDR1 and CDR2: SEHNR and FQNEAQ (reference sequence). The CDR3 extends over 15 amino acids. The CDR3 DNA follows: TGTGCCAGCAGCCTCGAGGGAGGAGCGGGGGGCAAGCAGTTCTTC. Translating gives CASSLEGGAGGKQFF.

This chain uses TRBV24-1 with TRBJ2-1; D may be TRBD1 (6 bases). The V end was cut by 4 bases, the J end by 1 base, with 13 bases between. The CDR3 is 16 amino acids. Germline V CDR1 and CDR2: KGHDR, SFDVKD. The CDR3 loop is CATSDSGRGSYNEQFF. In nucleotides, the CDR3 is TGTGCCACCAGTGACTCCGGTAGGGGGTCCTACAATGAGCAGTTCTTC.

This chain's CDR3 is CASSLTLAGGSTDTQYF. CDR3 nucleotide sequence: TGTGCCAGCAGCCTCACCCTCGCGGGGGGCTCAACAGATACGCAGTATTTT. The chain links TRBV9 to TRBJ2-3, with TRBD2 matching 8 bases. Trimming at V came to 4 bases and at J to 3 bases, leaving 13 bases not matched to a gene. Germline V CDR1 and CDR2: SGDLS, YYNGEE. The length of the CDR3 is 17 residues.

V and J are TRBV6-5 and TRBJ2-7, with 7 bases identical to TRBD2. Trimming took 8 bases from V and 4 from J; bases not matched to a gene: 14. Germline V gene data show CDR1 as MNHEY and CDR2 as SVGAGI. The CDR3 is made up of 15 amino acids. CDR3 sequence reads: CASVMSWAGAYEQYF. The CDR3 bases are TGTGCCAGCGTTATGAGTTGGGCGGGAGCGTACGAGCAGTACTTC.

For the CDR3, the DNA is TGTGCCAGCAGCCAGCAGGGATCCCCCTACGAGCAGTACTTC. Amino acids: CASSQQGSPYEQYF. This rearrangement joins TRBV14 to TRBJ2-7; the D gene is possibly TRBD1 (5 bases). The germline V gene encodes CDR1 SGHDN and CDR2 FVKESK. V was shortened by 3 bases and J by 2 bases, with 11 bases between the two germline ends. CDR3 length: 14 amino acids.

The V call is TRBV27, the J call TRBJ2-1; tentatively, D is TRBD1 (7 bases). Germline CDR1 is MNHEY and CDR2 is SMNVEV (reference sequence). Trimming shortened V by 4 bases and J by 4 bases, and 17 bases separated the two germline ends. The CDR3 covers 16 residues. The CDR3 is CASSWGDSNLYNEQFF. The CDR3 bases are TGTGCCAGCAGTTGGGGGGACAGCAACCTTTACAATGAGCAGTTCTTC.

This clone has only one observation. This chain uses TRBV19 with TRBJ2-2; the match to TRBD2 covers 8 bases. Unmatched junction bases numbered 9, after V lost 4 bases and J lost 8 bases. This CDR3 is 15 amino acids long. Germline CDR1 is LNHDA and CDR2 is SQIVND (reference sequence). In DNA form, the CDR3 reads TGTGCCAGTAGTAGTAGCGGGGCCCCATCGGGGGAGCTGTTTTTT. Residues: CASSSSGAPSGELFF. The full variable domain, completed using reference TRBV19 and TRBJ2-2, is DGGITQSPKYLFRKEGQNVTLSCEQNLNHDAMYWYRQDPGQGLRLIYYSQIVNDFQKGDIAEGYSVSREKKESFPLTVTSAQKNPTAFYLCASSSSGAPSGELFFGEGSRLTVL.

CDR3 bases: TGTGCCAGCAGTGAGGCTAGCGGGATATACACCGGGGAGCTGTTTTTT. Translating it yields CASSEASGIYTGELFF. V is TRBV6-1 and J is TRBJ2-2, with 9 nucleotides matching TRBD2. The germline V gene has CDR1 MNHNS and CDR2 SASEGT. V trimming: 3 bases; J trimming: 3 bases; junction bases outside the gene matches: 5. CDR3 size: 16 residues.

V and J are TRBV18 and TRBJ2-3, with TRBD2 matching 7 bases. The CDR3 sequence is 15 residues long. CDR1 KGHSH and CDR2 LQKENI come from the germline V gene. After removal of 3 bases from V and 0 bases from J, the junction contained 3 bases not matched to a gene. Here the CDR3 reads CASSPLADSTDTQYF. The CDR3 bases are TGTGCCAGCTCACCTCTAGCGGACAGCACAGATACGCAGTATTTT.

This clone was picked up one time. The J gene is TRBJ2-1, the V gene TRBV29-1, with TRBD1 matching 8 bases. Germline CDR1 and CDR2: SQVTM and ANQGSEA. V lost 6 bases, J lost 9 bases, and 16 bases stayed unmatched. The CDR3 runs to 15 residues. The CDR3 DNA reads TGCAGCGTGGGCCTCGGGACAGGTCTTTTTGGTGAGCAGTTCTTC. Its translation is CSVGLGTGLFGEQFF.

The chain carries TRBV5-1 and TRBJ1-1; 7 positions match TRBD1. V lost 3 bases, J lost 0 bases, and 2 bases stayed unmatched. The germline V gene encodes CDR1 SGHRS and CDR2 YFSETQ. This CDR3 contains 14 residues. This chain's CDR3 is CASSSGQLNTEAFF. In DNA, the CDR3 is TGCGCCAGCAGCTCGGGACAGTTGAACACTGAAGCTTTCTTT.

The V and J genes are TRBV9 and TRBJ2-3; 7 bases are shared with TRBD2. This CDR3 region has 16 residues. Germline CDR1 SGDLS, CDR2 YYNGEE. After removal of 0 bases from V and 5 bases from J, the junction contained 9 bases not matched to a gene. CDR3 nucleotides: TGTGCCAGCAGCGTAGCTCCATGGTCGGGGGGAGATACGCAGTATTTT. The encoded protein is CASSVAPWSGGDTQYF.

The rearrangement links TRBV7-2 to TRBJ2-5; tentative D call: TRBD2 (5 bases). From germline, CDR1 is SGHTA and CDR2 FQGNSA. The CDR3 extends over 15 amino acids. V was pared by 7 bases and J by 10 bases, with 25 bases between. In DNA form, the CDR3 reads TGTGCCAGCACCACCGGAAATAGCGCTATTTTTCTCCAGTACTTC. It codes for CASTTGNSAIFLQYF.

This clone was seen at least ten times. The chain links TRBV27 to TRBJ1-3; tentative D call: TRBD1 (5 bases). This CDR3 is built from 15 residues. The ends were cut back, 3 bases at V and 0 bases at J, with 9 bases in the middle. Germline CDR1 is MNHEY and CDR2 is SMNVEV (reference sequence). The CDR3 nucleotides read TGTGCCAGCAGTTTGGGGCAGAGCTCTGGAAACACCATATATTTT. It is translated as CASSLGQSSGNTIYF.